This record looks at one TCR beta chain sequence and its context. This CDR3 region has 12 residues. V dropped 4 bases and J dropped 2 bases, with 4 bases sitting between them. Germline V lookup: CDR1 SGHTA, CDR2 FQGNSA. These data are taken from a study of T-cell reconstitution after alpha-beta-depleted transplantation in children. During its preparation, the TCRbeta library received unique molecular identifiers. Each CDR3 protein is one row after TCRdb ran MiXCR on the PCR reads. The data hold about half a million distinct CDR3 sequences, with around 12% observed a single time. V usage is TRBV7-2 and J usage is TRBJ2-3; unclear D gene. The sequenced sample was PBMCs from the stem cell graft donor, obtained from the stem cell graft. The TCR originated in a human donor who donated a stem cell graft to a child with combined immunodeficiency. The CDR3 DNA reads TGTGCCAGCAGCTATCACACAGATACGCAGTATTTT. This encodes CASSYHTDTQYF.